Listed below are T cell receptor beta chains from one sample, sequenced in a study of cytotoxic CD8 clonotypes in ibrutinib-treated CLL. Sequenced by immunoSEQ multiplex PCR; TCRdb stores in-frame clones only, minus some. The sample carries under 150,000 clones, roughly 90% recorded once. This specimen was PBMCs, taken after 12 months of ibrutinib treatment. All receptors come from a human donor with chronic lymphocytic leukemia. Each CDR3 is given with its conserved first and last residue. A D gene is named only where the DNA matches it firmly. Clone size is not always given. Where it is, it says once, few, many or a class for expanded clones.

cdr3_length	d_call	v_call	clone_size	j_call	cdr3_nt	cdr3_aa
18	.	TRBV28	.	TRBJ1-5	TGTGCCAGCAGTTTAGTCTCGGGCCTCGTAGCCAGCAATCAGCCCCAGCATTTT	CASSLVSGLVASNQPQHF
14	.	TRBV28	.	TRBJ1-5	TGTGCCAGCAGTTTAGGACATGAAGGCCAGCCCCAGCATTTT	CASSLGHEGQPQHF
13	TRBD2	TRBV29-1	.	TRBJ2-1	TGCAGCGTTGAAGCGGGAGGGCGCTATGAGCAGTTCTTC	CSVEAGGRYEQFF
14	.	TRBV19	.	TRBJ2-5	TGTGCCAGTAGTATTTCGGGACTTCGTGGGACCCAGTACTTC	CASSISGLRGTQYF
14	.	TRBV7-8	.	TRBJ1-3	TGTGCCAGCAGCTACAGCGATTCTGGAAACACCATATATTTT	CASSYSDSGNTIYF
16	.	TRBV6-1	.	TRBJ1-3	TGTGCCAGCAGTGAAGCGTGGGGGACTACTGGAAACACCATATATTTT	CASSEAWGTTGNTIYF
14	.	TRBV2	.	TRBJ2-7	TGTGCCAGCAGTGCCGGGGACGGCGGCTACGAGCAGTACTTC	CASSAGDGGYEQYF
12	.	TRBV7-2	.	TRBJ2-5	TGTGCCAGCAGCTTCGAGGGGGAGACCCAGTACTTC	CASSFEGETQYF
15	.	TRBV7-6	.	TRBJ2-2	TGTGCCAGCAGTCTAGAGGGACCGAACACCGGGGAGCTGTTTTTT	CASSLEGPNTGELFF
15	.	TRBV6-4	.	TRBJ2-1	TGTGCCAGCAGTGACTCGAAGTTTCATTACAATGAGCAGTTCTTC	CASSDSKFHYNEQFF
14	.	TRBV27	.	TRBJ1-2	TGTGCCAGCAGTTTATCTTACGGAGACTATGGCTACACCTTC	CASSLSYGDYGYTF
16	.	TRBV5-3	.	TRBJ2-6	TGTGCCAGAAGCTTGCCCTTTAGCTCTGGGGCCAACGTCCTGACTTTC	CARSLPFSSGANVLTF
14	.	TRBV28	.	TRBJ2-3	TGTGCCAGCACCAGAGAGGACTACACAGATACGCAGTATTTT	CASTREDYTDTQYF
15	TRBD2	TRBV7-8	.	TRBJ2-2	TGTGCCAGCAGCGCCACTAGCGGTGTTTTCGGGGAGCTGTTTTTT	CASSATSGVFGELFF
14	TRBD1	TRBV29-1	few	TRBJ1-4	TGCAGCGTGGCCCGGGACAGGGGTTCCCGAAAACTGTTTTTT	CSVARDRGSRKLFF
13	.	TRBV9	few	TRBJ2-2	TGTGCCAGCAGCTTTCTTGGCGCCGGGGAGCTGTTTTTT	CASSFLGAGELFF
21	.	TRBV7-3	once	TRBJ2-1	TGTGCCAGCAGCTTACGTCCGACCGACAGTAGAGGTGCGAACTACGACAATGAGCAGTTCTTC	CASSLRPTDSRGANYDNEQFF
10	.	TRBV20-1	.	TRBJ2-5	TGCAGTGCCCGGCAAGAGACCCAGTACTTC	CSARQETQYF
11	.	TRBV28	.	TRBJ2-7	TGTGCCTCAGGCGCAGGCTACGAGCAGTACTTC	CASGAGYEQYF
15	TRBD2	TRBV7-6	.	TRBJ2-1	TGTGCCAGCAGCCCGAGCGGGAGGTCTGGAAATGAGCAGTTCTTC	CASSPSGRSGNEQFF
13	TRBD2	TRBV9	.	TRBJ2-3	TGTGCCAGCAGCGCTAATAGCGGGGATACGCAGTATTTT	CASSANSGDTQYF
15	.	TRBV5-1	.	TRBJ2-1	TGCGCCAGCAGCTTGGCGCAGTACGCCACGGGTGAGCAGTTCTTC	CASSLAQYATGEQFF
13	.	TRBV6-1	.	TRBJ1-5	TGTGCCAGCAGTGAAGCCCCCAATCAGCCCCAGCATTTT	CASSEAPNQPQHF
15	.	TRBV5-1	.	TRBJ2-6	TGCGCCAGCAGCTTGGATGGGAGCGGGGCCAACGTCCTGACTTTC	CASSLDGSGANVLTF
14	.	TRBV10-1	.	TRBJ2-7	TGCGCCAGCAGTGACGGGGGAAGACTCTACGAGCAGTACTTC	CASSDGGRLYEQYF
16	TRBD1	TRBV7-2	.	TRBJ1-2	TGTGCCAGCAGCTTAGGGGACAGGGGGGCTCTATCTGGCTACACCTTC	CASSLGDRGALSGYTF
13	.	TRBV6-4	.	TRBJ2-2	TGTGCCAGCAGTGAGTCGCCCCCCGGGGAGCTGTTTTTT	CASSESPPGELFF
15	TRBD1	TRBV11-2	.	TRBJ2-4	TGTGCCAGCAGCTTCGGGACAGTTCAAAAAAACATTCAGTACTTC	CASSFGTVQKNIQYF
16	.	TRBV19	.	TRBJ2-7	TGTGCCAGTAGTCCTTCCGGACAGATCCGGTTCTACGAGCAGTACTTC	CASSPSGQIRFYEQYF
13	.	TRBV29-1	.	TRBJ1-1	TGCAGCGTTGCGGAAGGGGGTAACACTGAAGCTTTCTTT	CSVAEGGNTEAFF
15	.	TRBV11-2	.	TRBJ1-4	TGTGCCAGCAGCTACCCCCAGGCGGTCGGAGAAAAACTGTTTTTT	CASSYPQAVGEKLFF
16	.	TRBV19	.	TRBJ1-5	TGTGCCAGTAGTCCCTCCGAGGGCCTTGGGCATCAGCCCCAGCATTTT	CASSPSEGLGHQPQHF
13	.	TRBV30	.	TRBJ2-1	TGTGCCTGGAGTGTACAGGGTTACAATGAGCGGTTCTTC	CAWSVQGYNERFF
12	.	TRBV6-6	few	TRBJ2-2	TGTGCCAGTAGTGGGGGCTTGGGGGAGCTGTTTTTT	CASSGGLGELFF
15	TRBD2	TRBV27	.	TRBJ2-1	TGTGCCAGCAGGACCCGACTAGCGGGAGTAAACGAGCAGTTCTTC	CASRTRLAGVNEQFF
11	.	TRBV20-1	.	TRBJ2-1	TGCAGTGCTAGAGTCGGCTCCGGGGAGTTCTTC	CSARVGSGEFF
13	TRBD2	TRBV14	few	TRBJ2-3	TGTGCCAGCAGCCCCGGGGGGGCAGATACGCAGTATTTT	CASSPGGADTQYF
13	TRBD1	TRBV9	few	TRBJ1-1	TGTGCCAGCAGCGCTACAGGGGATACTGAAGCTTTCTTT	CASSATGDTEAFF
15	TRBD2	TRBV28	.	TRBJ2-7	TGTGCCAGCTGGACTAGCGGGAGGGTCCCCTACGAGCAGTACTTC	CASWTSGRVPYEQYF
16	TRBD2	TRBV7-9	.	TRBJ2-4	TGTGCCAGCAGCTCTAGCGGGGAGGGGGGAGGCAACATTCAGTACTTC	CASSSSGEGGGNIQYF
13	.	TRBV29-1	.	TRBJ2-7	TGCAGCGTCCGCCAGGACAGAGCCTACGAGCAGTACTTC	CSVRQDRAYEQYF
14	.	TRBV11-1	.	TRBJ2-5	TGTGCCAGCAGCTTAACTAGGGCTGAAGAGACCCAGTACTTC	CASSLTRAEETQYF
16	TRBD2	TRBV30	once	TRBJ2-5	TGTGCCTGGAGTACGGGACTAGCGGGATCCCAAGAGACCCAGTACTTC	CAWSTGLAGSQETQYF
15	.	TRBV19	.	TRBJ2-7	TGTGCCAGTAGCCAACCCCAGGGTCGGGGTTACGAGCAGTACTTC	CASSQPQGRGYEQYF
14	TRBD1	TRBV11-2	.	TRBJ2-1	TGTGCCAGCAGCCCAGCGGGACAGGGATTTGAGCAGTTCTTC	CASSPAGQGFEQFF
17	TRBD2	TRBV19	.	TRBJ2-2	TGTGCCAGTAGTATGATTCAAGCGGGAGTTGATGCCGGGGAGCTGTTTTTT	CASSMIQAGVDAGELFF
14	.	TRBV28	.	TRBJ2-2	TGTGCCAGCACAGTCACGGACCAAACCGGGGAGCTGTTTTTT	CASTVTDQTGELFF
20	.	TRBV7-2	.	TRBJ2-3	TGTGCCAGCAGCTTAGCCTCGAGCCCAGGATCGAGGCCTAGCACAGATACGCAGTATTTT	CASSLASSPGSRPSTDTQYF
14	.	TRBV18	.	TRBJ2-1	TGTGCCAGCTCACCATCGGACCGATACAATGAGCAGTTCTTC	CASSPSDRYNEQFF
13	.	TRBV2	.	TRBJ1-3	TGTGCCAAAACGGGATCCTCTGGAAACACCATATATTTT	CAKTGSSGNTIYF
15	TRBD1	TRBV30	.	TRBJ2-5	TGTGCCTGCACCCGACAGGGGGCCGGCCAAGAGACCCAGTACTTC	CACTRQGAGQETQYF
16	.	TRBV4-2	.	TRBJ2-2	TGTGCCAGCAGCCAAATGTCGGGGCTGATCACCGGGGAGCTGTTTTTT	CASSQMSGLITGELFF
15	.	TRBV7-2	.	TRBJ1-5	TGTGCCAGCAGTTTGGGGGACATTTCCAGGCAGCCCCAGCATTTT	CASSLGDISRQPQHF
16	.	TRBV25-1	.	TRBJ2-3	TGTGCCAGCAGTACTATCGGGACCGGGCCCTTTGATACGCAGTATTTT	CASSTIGTGPFDTQYF
11	.	TRBV2	once	TRBJ2-1	TGTGCCAGCGGGCGTTACAATGAGCAGTTCTTC	CASGRYNEQFF
15	TRBD2	TRBV27	.	TRBJ2-7	TGTGCCAGCAGTTACAGGACTAGCGGCTCCCACGAGCAGTACTTC	CASSYRTSGSHEQYF
15	TRBD2	TRBV6-1	once	TRBJ2-7	TGTGCCAGCAGTGAAGCGAACGGGAGGGTCTACGAGCAGTACTTC	CASSEANGRVYEQYF